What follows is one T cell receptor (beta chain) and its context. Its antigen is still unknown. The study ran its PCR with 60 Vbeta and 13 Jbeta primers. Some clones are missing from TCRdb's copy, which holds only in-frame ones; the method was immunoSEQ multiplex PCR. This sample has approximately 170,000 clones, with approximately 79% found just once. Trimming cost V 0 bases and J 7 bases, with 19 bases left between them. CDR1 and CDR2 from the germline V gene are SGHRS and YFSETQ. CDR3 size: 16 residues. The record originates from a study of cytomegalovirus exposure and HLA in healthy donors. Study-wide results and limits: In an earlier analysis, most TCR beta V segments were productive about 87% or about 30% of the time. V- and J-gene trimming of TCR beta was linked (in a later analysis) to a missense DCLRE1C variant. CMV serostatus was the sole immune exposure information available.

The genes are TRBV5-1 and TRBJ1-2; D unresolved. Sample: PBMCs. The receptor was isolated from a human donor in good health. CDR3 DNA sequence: TGCGCCAGCAGCTTGGAGTCCCCCGGGAGCGGTTCTGGCTACACCTTC. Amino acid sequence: CASSLESPGSGSGYTF.